The 27 T cell receptor beta chains below all came from one sample that was sequenced in a study of blood T cell repertoires in COVID-19. TCRdb keeps only in-frame clones here, not all; method: immunoSEQ multiplex PCR. The profile shows about 70,000 clones, over 70% of them singletons. The specimen sequenced was peripheral blood. The receptors derive from a human donor in a cohort sampled during active COVID-19.

The CDR3 loop reads CASSESSGGYEQYF. The DNA of the CDR3 is TGTGCCAGCAGTGAGTCTAGCGGGGGTTACGAGCAGTACTTC. This chain links TRBV2 with TRBJ2-7; TRBD2 aligns across 10 bases. The germline V gene has CDR1 SNHLY and CDR2 FYNNEI. The CDR3 is made up of 14 amino acids. V lost 3 bases and J lost 4; bases outside the gene matches: 3.

The sample holds a few counts of this clone. V usage is TRBV12-3 or TRBV12-4 and J usage is TRBJ2-7; D is unresolved. The CDR3 totals 11 residues. V was cut by 3 bases and J by 3 bases, with 3 bases left in between. The CDR3 region has the DNA TGTGCCAGCAGTTTTAACTACGAGCAGTACTTC. Residues: CASSFNYEQYF.

This chain uses TRBV19 with TRBJ2-1; possible D gene TRBD2, 6 bases. Per germline, CDR1 LNHDA and CDR2 SQIVND (reference sequence). The CDR3 has 15 residues. Trimming shortened V by 6 bases and J by 5 bases, and 17 bases separated the two germline ends. In nucleotides, the CDR3 is TGTGCCAGTAGCAACTTGGAGGGGCGGCACAATGAGCAGTTCTTC. Translated, it gives CASSNLEGRHNEQFF.

This clone has just one count. The rearrangement links TRBV6-5 to TRBJ1-2; 8 nucleotides match TRBD1. CDR1 and CDR2 (germline): MNHEY, SVGAGI. V dropped 4 bases and J dropped 3; count of bases not matched to a gene: 7. The CDR3 runs to 15 residues. CDR3 DNA: TGTGCCAGCAGTTCCGACAGGGGCCTGTACTATGGCTACACCTTC. It encodes CASSSDRGLYYGYTF.

The CDR3 DNA reads as TGTGCCAGTAGTATGGGACAAGGTTCCTACGAGCAGTACTTC. It is translated as CASSMGQGSYEQYF. V usage is TRBV19 and J usage is TRBJ2-7; a weak D match, TRBD1 (6 bases). The CDR3 is 14 residues long. The V gene lost 3 bases and the J gene lost 1 base, with 10 bases spanning the gap. Germline V gene sequence: CDR1 LNHDA, CDR2 SQIVND (reference sequence).

The table lists this clone with a few counts. V is TRBV5-1 and J is TRBJ1-5; D gene unclear. CDR1 is SGHRS, CDR2 YFSETQ, per germline. Between the trimmed V and J ends, which lost 2 bases and 6 bases, there was a span of 9 bases. This CDR3 is 13 amino acids long. CDR3: CASSLSGSQPQHF. Written as DNA, the CDR3 is TGCGCCAGCAGCTTATCGGGAAGTCAGCCCCAGCATTTT. Based on the CDR3 plus reference TRBV5-1 and TRBJ1-5, the full variable domain is KAGVTQTPRYLIKTRGQQVTLSCSPISGHRSVSWYQQTPGQGLQFLFEYFSETQRNKGNFPGRFSGRQFSNSRSEMNVSTLELGDSALYLCASSLSGSQPQHFGDGTRLSIL.

This chain connects TRBV18 to TRBJ1-6; no clear D gene. This CDR3 is 13 amino acids long. Looked up from germline, CDR1 is KGHSH and CDR2 is LQKENI. The germline V and J ends were trimmed by 9 bases and 5 bases, with 11 bases remaining between them. CDR3 sequence (DNA): TGTGCCAGTCGGACGGGAGATAATTCACCCCTCCACTTT. Translated: CASRTGDNSPLHF.

The chain couples TRBV4-3 to TRBJ2-7; TRBD1 matches 7 bases. CDR1 and CDR2 from the germline V gene are LGHNA and YSLEER. The trim removed 4 bases at V and 5 bases at J, leaving 5 bases unmatched. The CDR3 consists of 13 residues. Written as DNA, the CDR3 is TGCGCCAGCAGCCGGACAGGAGTGCACGAGCAGTACTTC. This codes for CASSRTGVHEQYF.

This chain links TRBV5-1 with TRBJ1-1; 7 bases are a match to TRBD1. CDR3 size: 15 residues. The germline gives CDR1 SGHRS, CDR2 YFSETQ. With 4 bases clipped from V and 3 bases from J, the junction kept 9 bases outside the gene matches. CDR3 region: CASSGRTGGYTEAFF. DNA of the CDR3: TGCGCCAGCAGCGGCCGGACAGGAGGTTACACTGAAGCTTTCTTT.

The chain joins TRBV27 to TRBJ2-3, with 8 bases fitting TRBD2. Germline V CDR1 and CDR2: MNHEY, SMNVEV (reference sequence). Unmatched junction bases numbered 12, after V lost 4 bases and J lost 3 bases. This CDR3 has 17 amino acids. The CDR3 loop reads CASSSYYGGARTDTQYF. The CDR3 DNA reads as TGTGCCAGCAGTTCATATTACGGGGGGGCACGGACAGATACGCAGTATTTT.

The chain is built from TRBV5-3 and TRBJ1-5; TRBD1 agrees at 10 bases. TRBV5-3 is an open reading frame whose function is uncertain. Trimming cost V 3 bases and J 0 bases; bases outside gene matches: 6. The CDR3 length is 17 residues. CDR3 DNA sequence: TGTGCCAGAAGCTCGGGACAGGGGAGATGTAGCAATCAGCCCCAGCATTTT. Amino acid sequence: CARSSGQGRCSNQPQHF.

This clone was recorded only once. V and J are TRBV3-1 (or the pseudogene TRBV3-2) and TRBJ2-3; 10 nucleotides match TRBD1. The CDR3 runs 16 residues. CDR1 and CDR2 (germline): LGHDT, YNNKEL (reference sequence). The ends lost 2 bases at V and 1 base at J; junction bases unmatched: 3. This CDR3 reads CASSQTGTGGTDTQYF. The CDR3 region has the DNA TGTGCCAGCAGCCAAACCGGGACAGGGGGCACAGATACGCAGTATTTT.

This sequence joins TRBV5-4 and TRBJ2-1, with 8 positions matching TRBD2. The CDR3 totals 14 residues. CDR1 and CDR2 (germline): SGHNT, YYREEE (reference sequence). V trimming: 0 bases; J trimming: 9 bases; junction bases outside the gene matches: 5. CDR3 nucleotide sequence: TGTGCCAGCAGCTTGGTACGGGGGGGCAGTGAGCAGTTCTTC. As protein: CASSLVRGGSEQFF.

V gene TRBV6-1 combines with J gene TRBJ1-2; 9 bases map to TRBD1. The germline CDR1 and CDR2 sequences are MNHNS and SASEGT. The CDR3 is 15 residues long. Germline trimming cut 1 base from V and 7 bases from J; bases unmatched to any gene: 7. The CDR3 is CASSEVQNRGLGYTF. Written as DNA, the CDR3 is TGTGCCAGCAGTGAAGTTCAGAACAGGGGGCTTGGCTACACCTTC.

CDR3 residues: CASSLYFQNTEAFF. CDR3 DNA: TGTGCCAGCAGCTTATACTTCCAGAACACTGAAGCTTTCTTT. The chain recombines TRBV7-8 with TRBJ1-1, with D unresolved. Per the germline V gene, CDR1 is SGHVS and CDR2 is FQNEAQ. V lost 2 bases and J 1 base, leaving 8 bases between the germline ends. The CDR3 covers 14 residues.

V usage is TRBV15 and J usage is TRBJ1-5; TRBD1 matches at 7 bases. The CDR3 totals 16 residues. The germline gives CDR1 LNHNV, CDR2 YYDKDF (reference sequence). V shed 3 bases, J shed 2 bases, and the junction held 7 bases outside the gene matches. Written as DNA, the CDR3 is TGTGCCACCAGCAGGGATTTCGGACAGGGCAATCAGCCCCAGCATTTT. Its protein is CATSRDFGQGNQPQHF.

The genes are TRBV29-1 and TRBJ1-4, with TRBD1 as a possible D gene (6 bases). The CDR3 runs to 13 residues. The germline V and J ends were trimmed by 3 bases and 6 bases, with 11 bases remaining between them. Germline V gives CDR1 SQVTM, CDR2 ANQGSEA. In DNA, the CDR3 is TGCAGCGTTGAGTCCAGGGGAGATGAAAAACTGTTTTTT. It is translated as CSVESRGDEKLFF.

The chain joins TRBV5-1 to TRBJ2-1, with 14 bases aligning to TRBD2. Germline V gene data show CDR1 as SGHRS and CDR2 as YFSETQ. The junction had 7 bases not matched to a gene; V was cut back by 2 bases and J by 6 bases. The CDR3 runs to 17 residues. CDR3 coding DNA: TGCGCCAGCAGCTTTCGACTAGCGGGGGGGCCTTTCAATGAGCAGTTCTTC. It yields the protein CASSFRLAGGPFNEQFF.

This clone came up a few times. This chain joins TRBV2 and TRBJ1-2, with TRBD1 matching over 7 bases. The ends lost 10 bases at V and 2 bases at J; junction bases unmatched: 16. The length of the CDR3 is 16 residues. Germline-derived CDR1 and CDR2 are SNHLY and FYNNEI. This CDR3 reads CATFEGLGQKNYGYTF. The CDR3 bases are TGTGCCACCTTCGAGGGGTTGGGACAGAAAAACTATGGCTACACCTTC.

This chain uses TRBV2 with TRBJ2-2, with 14 bases fitting TRBD2. Per germline, CDR1 SNHLY and CDR2 FYNNEI. V lost 7 bases and J lost 10; bases outside the gene matches: 5. The CDR3 totals 14 residues. In nucleotides, the CDR3 is TGTGCCAGCACCGGACTAGCGGGGGGTGAGGAGCTGTTTTTT. It encodes CASTGLAGGEELFF.

V is TRBV6-5 and J is TRBJ1-2; the D gene is possibly TRBD1 (5 bases). Between the trimmed V and J ends, which lost 6 bases and 7 bases, there was a span of 21 bases. The CDR3 has 15 residues. CDR1 and CDR2 from the germline V gene are MNHEY and SVGAGI. The CDR3 sequence is CASRFVRAEGTGYTF. CDR3 coding DNA: TGTGCCAGCAGATTCGTCAGGGCGGAAGGAACTGGCTACACCTTC.

V and J are TRBV5-6 and TRBJ2-2; a weak D match, TRBD1 (5 bases). The germline V and J ends were trimmed by 5 bases and 1 base, with 9 bases remaining between them. CDR3 length: 14 amino acids. Germline V gene sequence: CDR1 SGHDT, CDR2 YYEEEE. CDR3 amino acids: CASRLRVNTGELFF. The CDR3 nucleotides are TGTGCCAGCAGACTCAGGGTGAACACCGGGGAGCTGTTTTTT.

The rearrangement uses TRBV6-6 and TRBJ1-5; no reliable D call. The CDR3 has 14 amino acids. The V end was cut by 5 bases, the J end by 5 bases, with 13 bases between. CDR1 is MNHNY and CDR2 is SVGAGI in the germline V gene (reference sequence). CDR3 DNA sequence: TGTGCCAGCAGTCCCCAAATCGGGTATCAGCCCCAGCATTTT. It translates to CASSPQIGYQPQHF.

The chain has TRBV27 and TRBJ1-1; unclear D gene. CDR1 is MNHEY and CDR2 is SMNVEV in the germline V gene (reference sequence). The CDR3 runs to 13 residues. V lost 2 bases to trimming and J lost 5 bases, with 9 bases between them. The CDR3 nucleotides read TGTGCCAGCAGTTTACTCCGGTTTACTGAAGCTTTCTTT. The encoded protein is CASSLLRFTEAFF.

This clone was observed a single time. This chain joins TRBV4-1 and TRBJ2-7; 9 bases align to TRBD1. V lost 3 bases and J lost 0; bases outside the gene matches: 3. Germline V gene lookup returns CDR1 MGHRA and CDR2 YSYEKL. This CDR3 is built from 15 residues. The CDR3: CASSHRDRVSYEQYF. The CDR3 DNA reads as TGCGCCAGCAGCCATAGGGACAGGGTCTCCTACGAGCAGTACTTC.

This rearrangement joins TRBV6-6 to TRBJ1-6, with D tentatively TRBD1 (6 bases). Germline V gene lookup returns CDR1 MNHNY and CDR2 SVGAGI (reference sequence). V lost 0 bases and J lost 7, with 10 bases in between. The length of the CDR3 is 15 residues. Written as DNA, the CDR3 is TGTGCCAGCAGTTACTCCCCGGACAGCAATTCACCCCTCCACTTT. Amino acid sequence: CASSYSPDSNSPLHF.

J is TRBJ2-7 and V is TRBV11-2, with 8 nucleotides matching TRBD1. Germline trimming cut 0 bases from V and 1 base from J; bases unmatched to any gene: 2. This CDR3 has 15 residues. Per germline, CDR1 SGHAT and CDR2 FQNNGV. The CDR3 spells CASSLEGQVSYEQYF. The CDR3 DNA reads TGTGCCAGCAGCTTAGAGGGACAGGTTTCCTACGAGCAGTACTTC.